These 17 T cell receptor beta chains were sequenced from one sample in a study of blood T cells in healthy people across ages. Using a J-beta primer mix together with a sample-barcoded 5' primer, a second PCR was run for about 7 to 12 cycles. TCRdb used MiXCR to reprocess the 5' RACE reads, holding one entry per CDR3 protein. The sample records almost 1 million distinct CDR3 sequences, just over 50% being singletons. Sample: blood. Receptor source: a woman aged 60-75 years in good health.

Worth noting for this clonotype: This clone may be a read error of a much larger clone one base away. The chain employs TRBV29-1 and TRBJ2-5, with D maybe TRBD2 (7 bases). Germline V lookup: CDR1 SQVTM, CDR2 ANQGSEA. Trimming cost V 6 bases and J 2 bases, with 19 bases left between them. The length of the CDR3 is 15 residues. DNA of the CDR3: TGCAGCGTGGGGGGGCGGGGCTCGAGACAAGAGACCCAGTACTTC. Translation: CSVGGRGSRQETQYF.

V gene TRBV28 combines with J gene TRBJ2-3; no definite D call. Germline V CDR1 and CDR2: MDHEN, SYDVKM. V dropped 6 bases and J dropped 8 bases, with 12 bases sitting between them. CDR3 size: 12 residues. The CDR3 protein is CASSTTIGTQYF. The CDR3 nucleotides are TGTGCCAGCAGCACCACTATTGGTACGCAGTATTTT.

Concerning this clonotype: Given a much more abundant clone one base away, this may be a read error. The chain uses TRBV20-1 and TRBJ2-1; D uncertain. V was cut by 5 bases and J by 8 bases, with 13 bases left in between. CDR3 length equals 12 residues. CDR1 DFQATT and CDR2 SNEGSKA come from the germline V gene (reference sequence). The CDR3 is CSASGEFDEQFF. For the CDR3, the DNA is TGCAGTGCTTCCGGCGAATTCGATGAGCAGTTCTTC.

The J gene is TRBJ1-2, the V gene TRBV4-1; 11 positions match TRBD1. The CDR3 is 18 residues long. CDR1 and CDR2 (germline): MGHRA, YSYEKL. Trimming at V came to 3 bases and at J to 0 bases, leaving 9 bases not matched to a gene. The CDR3, as DNA: TGCGCCAGCAGCCACCCGGACAGGGGGCGGAGTGCTAACTATGGCTACACCTTC. Translated, it gives CASSHPDRGRSANYGYTF.

This clonotype was recorded once. The rearrangement joins TRBV29-1 to TRBJ2-5; 11 bases fit TRBD2. V lost 7 bases and J lost 11; bases outside the gene matches: 15. This CDR3 comprises 14 residues. Looked up from germline, CDR1 is SQVTM and CDR2 is ANQGSEA. The CDR3 protein is CSAWTSGRYNEQYF. The CDR3 DNA sequence: TGCAGCGCGTGGACTAGCGGGCGTTACAATGAGCAGTACTTC.

The V and J genes are TRBV28 and TRBJ2-4; no clear D. The CDR3 contains 16 residues. V lost 2 bases to trimming and J lost 0 bases, with 11 bases between them. Germline CDR1 reads MDHEN; CDR2 reads SYDVKM. The CDR3 is CASSLGFIIAKNIQYF. CDR3 sequence (DNA): TGTGCCAGCAGTTTAGGGTTCATTATAGCCAAAAACATTCAGTACTTC.

The chain carries TRBV3-1 and TRBJ2-4; TRBD1 is a possible D gene (6 bases). Germline values: CDR1 LGHDT, CDR2 YNNKEL (reference sequence). The CDR3 sequence is 16 residues long. Trimming stripped 4 bases from V and 0 bases from J, with 13 bases between. The chain's CDR3 is CASSLTGMGAKNIQYF. CDR3 DNA sequence: TGTGCCAGCAGCCTCACAGGGATGGGAGCCAAAAACATTCAGTACTTC.

The rearrangement uses TRBV5-1 and TRBJ1-1; 7 nucleotides align to TRBD1. Germline values: CDR1 SGHRS, CDR2 YFSETQ. V trimming: 2 bases; J trimming: 7 bases; junction bases outside the gene matches: 8. The CDR3 covers 14 residues. Here the CDR3 reads CASSFRQGGVEAFF. The CDR3 coding sequence is TGCGCCAGCAGCTTTAGACAGGGTGGTGTTGAAGCTTTCTTT.

This clonotype was observed a handful of times. The gene calls are TRBV7-9 and TRBJ2-7; maybe TRBD2 (5 bases). Trimming cost V 5 bases and J 2 bases, with 16 bases left between them. This CDR3 contains 15 residues. The V gene's germline CDR1 is SEHNR and CDR2 FQNEAQ (reference sequence). CDR3 bases: TGTGCCAGCAGCGAAGCCTGGACGGGGACCTACGAGCAGTACTTC. Protein product: CASSEAWTGTYEQYF.

This chain joins TRBV6-1 and TRBJ2-5, with no clear D. V was pared by 7 bases and J by 11 bases, with 20 bases between. This CDR3 has 13 residues. The V gene's germline CDR1 is MNHNS and CDR2 SASEGT. This chain's CDR3 is CASMTPGRNEQYF. The DNA for the CDR3 is TGTGCCAGCATGACCCCAGGTCGCAATGAGCAGTACTTC.

Here the CDR3 DNA reads TGCGCCAGCAGCCAAGCCGGGGCCTTAACAGAAAAACTGTTTTTT. This sequence encodes CASSQAGALTEKLFF. The J gene is TRBJ1-4, the V gene TRBV4-1; D is possibly TRBD1 (5 bases). The CDR3 contains 15 residues. From germline, CDR1 is MGHRA and CDR2 YSYEKL. V was trimmed by 1 base and J by 8 bases, leaving 14 bases between them.

V gene TRBV10-3 combines with J gene TRBJ2-7; 9 nucleotides line up with TRBD2. The trim removed 6 bases at V and 4 bases at J, leaving 7 bases unmatched. Germline assignment: CDR1 ENHRY and CDR2 SYGVKD. The CDR3 covers 14 residues. This CDR3 reads CAISLAGDGYEQYF. CDR3 nucleotides: TGTGCCATCAGCTTAGCGGGAGATGGGTACGAGCAGTACTTC.

This clonotype was counted a single time. Its ends do not fully match the called genes, so a read error is possible. The rearrangement joins TRBV9 to TRBJ2-7; 13 bases align to TRBD2. The CDR3 is 14 amino acids. Germline V gene lookup returns CDR1 SGDLS and CDR2 YYNGEE. CDR3 protein: CANSRTSGSHEQYF. Here the CDR3 DNA reads TGTGCCAACAGCAGGACTAGCGGGAGCCACGAGCAGTACTTC. Together with reference TRBV9 and TRBJ2-7, the CDR3 gives the full variable domain: DSGVTQTPKHLITATGQRVTLRCSPRSGDLSVYWYQQSLDQGLQFLIQYYNGEERAKGNILERFSAQQFPDLHSELNLSSLELGDSALYFCANSRTSGSHEQYFGPGTRLTVT.

With regard to this clonotype: A read error may explain this, as a much larger clone is one base away. The chain uses TRBV6-2 or TRBV6-3 and TRBJ2-7, with 8 nucleotides matching TRBD1. The CDR3 consists of 14 residues. Germline loops: CDR1 MNHEY, CDR2 SVGEGT. The CDR3 nucleotides are TGTGCCAGCAGCAGACAGGGGAACCTATACGTGCAGTACTTC. Protein product: CASSRQGNLYVQYF.

J is TRBJ1-4 and V is TRBV28, with TRBD1 as a possible D gene (5 bases). The germline V gene has CDR1 MDHEN and CDR2 SYDVKM. V was pared by 5 bases and J by 8 bases, with 18 bases between. This CDR3 is built from 15 residues. The CDR3 protein is CASSLNQGLGEKLFF. The CDR3 DNA reads TGTGCCAGCAGTCTCAACCAGGGCCTAGGCGAAAAACTGTTTTTT. Full variable domain (rest looked up from reference TRBV28 and TRBJ1-4): DVKVTQSSRYLVKRTGEKVFLECVQDMDHENMFWYRQDPGLGLRLIYFSYDVKMKEKGDIPEGYSVSREKKERFSLILESASTNQTSMYLCASSLNQGLGEKLFFGSGTQLSVL.

V is TRBV7-8 and J is TRBJ2-3; TRBD2 matches 13 bases. The ends lost 0 bases at V and 5 bases at J; junction bases unmatched: 8. Germline-derived CDR1 and CDR2 are SGHVS and FQNEAQ. The CDR3 runs 18 residues. This CDR3 reads CASSLALAGGPGGDTQYF. Here the CDR3 DNA reads TGTGCCAGCAGCTTAGCACTAGCGGGAGGGCCCGGGGGAGATACGCAGTATTTT.

In its sample, this clonotype was seen a few times. The rearrangement links TRBV10-3 to TRBJ2-6; D call uncertain. V lost 0 bases and J lost 0, with 15 bases in between. Germline-derived CDR1 and CDR2 are ENHRY and SYGVKD. The CDR3 is made up of 19 amino acids. The DNA for the CDR3 is TGTGCCATCAGTGAGTCGGTCCGGGCTTTCTCCTCTGGGGCCAACGTCCTGACTTTC. This sequence encodes CAISESVRAFSSGANVLTF.